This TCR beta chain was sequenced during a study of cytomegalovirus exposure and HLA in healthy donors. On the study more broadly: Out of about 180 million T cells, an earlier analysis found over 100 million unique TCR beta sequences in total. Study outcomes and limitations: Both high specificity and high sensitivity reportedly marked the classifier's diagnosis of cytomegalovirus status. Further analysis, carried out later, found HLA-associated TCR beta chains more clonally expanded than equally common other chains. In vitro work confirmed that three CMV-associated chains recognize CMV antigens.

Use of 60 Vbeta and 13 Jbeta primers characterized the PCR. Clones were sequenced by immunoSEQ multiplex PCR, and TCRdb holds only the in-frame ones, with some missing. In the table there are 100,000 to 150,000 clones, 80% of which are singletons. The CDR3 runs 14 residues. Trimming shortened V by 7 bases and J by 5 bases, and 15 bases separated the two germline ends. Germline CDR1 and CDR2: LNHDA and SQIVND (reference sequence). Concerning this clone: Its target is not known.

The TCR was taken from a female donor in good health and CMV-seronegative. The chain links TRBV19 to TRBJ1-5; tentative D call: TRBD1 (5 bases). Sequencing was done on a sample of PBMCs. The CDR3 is CASKIRGSYQPQHF. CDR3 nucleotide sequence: TGTGCCAGTAAAATAAGGGGTTCCTATCAGCCCCAGCATTTT.